This T cell receptor beta chain is drawn from a study of blood T cell repertoires in COVID-19. Study details: The United States, Italy and Spain were the sources of the acute and convalescent COVID-19 samples. PBMCs, B-cell-depleted T cells, or T cells were the source of the cDNA or gDNA that made up the material.

Note on this clone: This sample includes further DNA sequences coding for the same CDR3.

Sequencing was performed with immunoSEQ multiplex PCR; in TCRdb, only in-frame clones are kept and a portion is missing. Here the sample spans 130,000 to 150,000 clones, approximately 90% being singletons. CDR3 size: 12 residues. Between the trimmed V and J ends, which lost 2 bases and 4 bases, there was a span of 6 bases. This TCR came from a woman aged 55-69 years with active COVID-19. V is TRBV12-3 or TRBV12-4 and J is TRBJ2-7; possible D gene TRBD2, 5 bases. The sample consisted of peripheral blood. The CDR3 DNA reads as TGTGCCAGCAGTTTACGGGGTTACGAGCAGTACTTC. Translated, it gives CASSLRGYEQYF.